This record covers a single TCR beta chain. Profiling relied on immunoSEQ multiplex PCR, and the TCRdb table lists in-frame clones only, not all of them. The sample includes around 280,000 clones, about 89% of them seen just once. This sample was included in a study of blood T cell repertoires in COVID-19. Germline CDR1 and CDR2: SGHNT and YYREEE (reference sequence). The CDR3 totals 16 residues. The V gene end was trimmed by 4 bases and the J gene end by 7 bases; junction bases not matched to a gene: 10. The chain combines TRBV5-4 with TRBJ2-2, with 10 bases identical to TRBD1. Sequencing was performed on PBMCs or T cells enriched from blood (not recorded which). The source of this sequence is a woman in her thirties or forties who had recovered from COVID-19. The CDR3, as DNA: TGTGCCAGCAGCCAAAGTGCCGGGACAGGGGTCGGGGAGCTGTTTTTT. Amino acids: CASSQSAGTGVGELFF.